Presented here are 15 T cell receptor beta chains from one specimen sequenced in a study of blood T cell repertoires in COVID-19. TCRdb keeps only in-frame clones here, not all; method: immunoSEQ multiplex PCR. The repertoire holds under 300,000 clones, with around 86% as singletons. Input material: peripheral blood. These receptors were obtained from a woman between 35 and 50 years old who had recovered from COVID-19.

The rearrangement uses TRBV12-5 and TRBJ2-3; 7 bases map to TRBD1. Germline CDR1 is LGHNT and CDR2 is FRNRAP. Losses at the gene ends were 3 bases for V and 2 bases for J; bases not matched to a gene: 5. The CDR3 spans 15 residues. In nucleotides, the CDR3 is TGTGCTAGTGGTTTCGGACAGGAGAACACAGATACGCAGTATTTT. Its protein product is CASGFGQENTDTQYF.

The chain links TRBV2 to TRBJ2-4; TRBD2 agrees at 7 bases. The J segment lost 8 bases and the V segment lost 6 bases, leaving 13 bases of the junction unmatched. Germline V gene data show CDR1 as SNHLY and CDR2 as FYNNEI. CDR3 length: 15 residues. The CDR3 sequence is CASSLIGTREDIQYF. The CDR3 nucleotides are TGTGCCAGCAGCCTGATCGGGACCCGGGAGGACATTCAGTACTTC.

The CDR3 protein is CASSGSSGSYNEQFF. In nucleotides, the CDR3 is TGTGCCAGCTCAGGGTCTAGCGGGAGTTACAATGAGCAGTTCTTC. V usage is TRBV18 and J usage is TRBJ2-1, with TRBD2 matching over 10 bases. Germline loops: CDR1 KGHSH, CDR2 LQKENI. The CDR3 is 15 amino acids. V trimming: 5 bases; J trimming: 4 bases; junction bases outside the gene matches: 5. Full variable domain (outside the CDR3, taken from reference TRBV18 and TRBJ2-1): NAGVMQNPRHLVRRRGQEARLRCSPMKGHSHVYWYRQLPEEGLKFMVYLQKENIIDESGMPKERFSAEFPKEGPSILRIQQVVRGDSAAYFCASSGSSGSYNEQFFGPGTRLTVL.

This chain uses TRBV24-1 with TRBJ2-3; 9 nucleotides match TRBD1. The CDR3 extends over 14 amino acids. The J segment lost 6 bases and the V segment lost 4 bases, leaving 4 bases of the junction unmatched. The germline V gene encodes CDR1 KGHDR and CDR2 SFDVKD. CDR3: CATSEHGQGDTQYF. CDR3 DNA sequence: TGTGCCACCAGTGAACACGGACAGGGGGATACGCAGTATTTT.

The chain joins TRBV7-9 to TRBJ2-6; 7 bases align to TRBD1. After removal of 5 bases from V and 0 bases from J, the junction contained 7 bases not matched to a gene. Germline V gene sequence: CDR1 SEHNR, CDR2 FQNEAQ (reference sequence). This CDR3 region has 17 residues. In nucleotides, the CDR3 is TGTGCCAGCAGCCGAGACGGGACAGTCTCTGGGGCCAACGTCCTGACTTTC. This codes for CASSRDGTVSGANVLTF.

The gene calls are TRBV5-4 and TRBJ2-7; maybe TRBD2 (6 bases). With 0 bases removed from V and 4 bases from J, the gap between germline ends came to 11 bases. This CDR3 is 14 amino acids long. Germline assignment: CDR1 SGHNT and CDR2 YYREEE (reference sequence). The CDR3 region has the DNA TGTGCCAGCAGCTTGGGCGGGATGGGATACGAGCAGTACTTC. Translated, it gives CASSLGGMGYEQYF.

The V gene is TRBV6-5, the J gene TRBJ1-1, with D possibly TRBD1 on 5 matching bases. The V end was cut by 4 bases, the J end by 0 bases, with 12 bases between. The CDR3 runs 15 residues. Germline-derived CDR1 and CDR2 are MNHEY and SVGAGI. CDR3 loop: CASSSSGTLNTEAFF. DNA of the CDR3: TGTGCCAGCAGTTCATCCGGGACTCTGAACACTGAAGCTTTCTTT.

This chain uses TRBV2 with TRBJ2-5; the match to TRBD1 covers 8 bases. Germline CDR1 and CDR2: SNHLY and FYNNEI. This CDR3 comprises 14 residues. V was pared by 4 bases and J by 2 bases, with 3 bases of the junction left unmatched. This chain's CDR3 is CASSANRGQETQYF. CDR3 sequence (DNA): TGTGCCAGCAGTGCCAACAGGGGGCAAGAGACCCAGTACTTC.

The chain has TRBV29-1 and TRBJ1-1, with D perhaps matching TRBD1 (5 bases). The germline V gene encodes CDR1 SQVTM and CDR2 ANQGSEA. V lost 6 bases to trimming and J lost 1 base, with 9 bases between them. This CDR3 contains 12 residues. CDR3 residues: CSVPGQNTEAFF. The DNA for the CDR3 is TGCAGCGTACCAGGACAGAACACTGAAGCTTTCTTT.

DNA for the CDR3: TGTGCCAGCAGCCCCGCCGGGGACAACTACGAGCAGTACTTC. This translates into CASSPAGDNYEQYF. The chain recombines TRBV3-1 (or the pseudogene TRBV3-2) with TRBJ2-7, with D perhaps TRBD1 (6 bases). Germline V gene lookup returns CDR1 LGHDT and CDR2 YNNKEL (reference sequence). CDR3 length: 14 amino acids. V lost 4 bases, J lost 3 bases, and 13 bases lay in between.

The J gene is TRBJ1-5, the V gene TRBV19; D may be TRBD1 (5 bases). Trimming removed 5 bases at V and 3 bases at J, with 14 bases between. CDR3 length equals 15 residues. CDR1 LNHDA and CDR2 SQIVND come from the germline V gene (reference sequence). The CDR3 DNA sequence: TGTGCCAGTAGTGGCCAGGGAGGCCTCAATCAGCCCCAGCATTTT. Its translation: CASSGQGGLNQPQHF.

The CDR3 is CASSPTSTQNYNEQFF. CDR3 DNA sequence: TGTGCCAGCAGCCCAACCTCGACTCAAAACTACAATGAGCAGTTCTTC. The rearrangement joins TRBV7-9 to TRBJ2-1, with D unclear. V lost 5 bases and J lost 3, with 17 bases in between. Germline V gene lookup returns CDR1 SEHNR and CDR2 FQNEAQ (reference sequence). This CDR3 region has 16 residues.

V gene TRBV29-1 combines with J gene TRBJ2-4, with a possible D match to TRBD1 (6 bases). The germline CDR1 and CDR2 sequences are SQVTM and ANQGSEA. Trimming took off 4 bases at V and 1 base at J, with 11 bases between the two ends. This CDR3 spans 14 amino acids. The CDR3, as DNA: TGCAGCGTTGTTGCAGGGGCGGCCAAAAACATTCAGTACTTC. Encoded protein: CSVVAGAAKNIQYF.

The sample holds a few counts of this clone. This rearrangement joins TRBV6-5 to TRBJ2-1, with 7 bases identical to TRBD1. This CDR3 contains 15 residues. CDR1 MNHEY and CDR2 SVGAGI come from the germline V gene. V shed 6 bases, J shed 3 bases, and the junction held 8 bases outside the gene matches. The CDR3 nucleotides read TGTGCCAGCAGGGGCGGACAGGTTTACTACAATGAGCAGTTCTTC. It encodes CASRGGQVYYNEQFF.

The chain uses TRBV6-1 and TRBJ1-5; the D is unclear. The CDR3 has 13 amino acids. The V and J ends lost 2 bases and 3 bases respectively, with 5 bases between them. CDR1 MNHNS and CDR2 SASEGT come from the germline V gene. CDR3 protein: CASSEPFNQPQHF. CDR3 DNA sequence: TGTGCCAGCAGTGAACCGTTCAATCAGCCCCAGCATTTT.